This entry lists 5 T cell receptor beta chains sequenced from one sample in a study of PD-L1 blockade in urothelial cancer. Generated by immunoSEQ multiplex PCR, the TCRdb table keeps only in-frame clones and is missing some. The data show approximately 100,000 clones, 70% to 85% seen once. Source: PBMCs, taken around atezolizumab (anti-PD-L1) treatment. The receptor source for this set is a man aged 50-59 years with urothelial cancer.

The chain combines TRBV5-5 with TRBJ1-2; TRBD1 aligns across 9 bases. The CDR3 runs to 16 residues. The ends lost 3 bases at V and 2 bases at J; junction bases unmatched: 8. Germline-derived CDR1 and CDR2 are SGHKS and YYEKEE (reference sequence). In DNA form, the CDR3 reads TGTGCCAGCAGCTCCCGATCCGGACAGGGGAACTATGGCTACACCTTC. Translating gives CASSSRSGQGNYGYTF. The complete variable domain, with remaining parts taken from reference TRBV5-5 and TRBJ1-2, reads DAGVTQSPTHLIKTRGQQVTLRCSPISGHKSVSWYQQVLGQGPQFIFQYYEKEERGRGNFPDRFSARQFPNYSSELNVNALLLGDSALYLCASSSRSGQGNYGYTFGSGTRLTVV.

The chain links TRBV4-2 to TRBJ2-6; 9 positions agree with TRBD1. This CDR3 is built from 21 residues. V lost 4 bases, J lost 3 bases, and 19 bases stayed unmatched. The germline V gene encodes CDR1 LGHNA and CDR2 YNFKEQ. The CDR3 bases are TGTGCCAGCAGCCCCCCTCCCGCCGGGACAGGGACTGGCTTTGGGGCCAACGTCCTGACTTTC. Translation: CASSPPPAGTGTGFGANVLTF.

The gene calls are TRBV18 and TRBJ1-6; D gene ambiguous. The V end lost 3 bases, the J end lost 5 bases, and 11 bases lay between the germline ends. This CDR3 is built from 15 residues. The germline gives CDR1 KGHSH, CDR2 LQKENI. The CDR3 DNA reads as TGTGCCAGCTCACCGTTCACGGGTAATAATTCACCCCTCCACTTT. Translating gives CASSPFTGNNSPLHF.

This chain joins TRBV18 and TRBJ2-3; perhaps TRBD2 as D (6 bases). The V gene lost 4 bases and the J gene lost 2 bases, with 16 bases spanning the gap. CDR1 is KGHSH and CDR2 is LQKENI in the germline V gene. The CDR3 covers 16 residues. CDR3 nucleotide sequence: TGTGCCAGCTCACGATTCCTACTAGCAGACACAGATACGCAGTATTTT. It encodes CASSRFLLADTDTQYF.

This clone was counted between two and nine times. The chain has TRBV11-2 and TRBJ2-5; 8 bases match TRBD2. This CDR3 is 14 amino acids long. After removal of 4 bases from V and 5 bases from J, the junction contained 6 bases not matched to a gene. Germline V gene data show CDR1 as SGHAT and CDR2 as FQNNGV. The chain's CDR3 is CASSWLAGRETQYF. The CDR3 DNA is TGTGCCAGCAGCTGGTTAGCGGGAAGGGAGACCCAGTACTTC.